This record looks at one T cell receptor (beta chain) sequence and its context. The antigen is not known. The method was immunoSEQ multiplex PCR; TCRdb's version includes in-frame clones alone and lacks a portion of them. The sample has a few million clones; about nine tenths are singletons. This CDR3 comprises 14 residues. CDR1 and CDR2 (germline): SGHNT, YYREEE (reference sequence). The germline V and J ends were trimmed by 5 bases and 0 bases, with 12 bases remaining between them. CD45RA+ naive and CD45RA-negative memory subsets were separated from CD4+ cells. The data are from a study of shared clonotypes between healthy human individuals. Findings and limits, study-wide: Generation probabilities were higher for clonotypes shared across all four sorted-subset donors than for unshared ones.

Sequences were obtained from naive CD4+ T cells from PBMCs. Sample subset: CD45RA+ positively selected. The receptor was derived from a man between 18 and 35 years old in good health. Some clones in this sample may be carry-over from other donors' samples. The genes are TRBV5-4 and TRBJ2-7; D not resolved. As DNA, the CDR3 is TGTGCCAGCAGTCCGAATAGGGTCTCCTACGAGCAGTACTTC. Residues: CASSPNRVSYEQYF.